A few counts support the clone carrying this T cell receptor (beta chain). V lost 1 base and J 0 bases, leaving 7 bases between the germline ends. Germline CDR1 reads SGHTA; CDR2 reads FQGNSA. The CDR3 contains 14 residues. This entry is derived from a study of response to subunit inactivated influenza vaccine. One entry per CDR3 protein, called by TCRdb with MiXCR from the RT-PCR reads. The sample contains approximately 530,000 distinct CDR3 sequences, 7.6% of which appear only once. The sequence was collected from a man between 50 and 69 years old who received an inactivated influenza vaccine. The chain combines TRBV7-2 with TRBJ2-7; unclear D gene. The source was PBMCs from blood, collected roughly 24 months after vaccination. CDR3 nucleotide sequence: TGTGCCAGCAGCTTAGAGGCGAGCTCCTACGAGCAGTACTTC. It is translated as CASSLEASSYEQYF.